This T cell receptor beta chain was identified during a study of T cells in Graves' hyperthyroidism and ophthalmopathy. This clonotype was observed at least ten times. Its antigen is still unknown. Hyperthyroidism had been newly diagnosed in patients aged 18 to 65, and its duration was under 2 months. Patients were excluded because of uncontrolled infection, other autoimmune disease, pregnancy or lactation. PBMCs stemmed from 10 ml fresh peripheral blood. RNA transcripts were the template for amplifying TCR beta CDR3 regions. Primed by the HTBI set, a first-round RT-PCR was run on the TCR CDR3. TCRdb re-called the multiplex PCR reads through MiXCR, storing one row per CDR3 protein. The table includes over 300,000 distinct CDR3 sequences, roughly 14% detected once. Study-wide results and limits: From stable hyperthyroidism, ophthalmopathy was set apart by a 13 V-J model.

The clonotype was recovered from an older woman with Graves' hyperthyroidism. Sequenced: blood.

The CDR3, as DNA: TGCAGTGCCCTTAAGGGAGAGGGAGGGGACTATGGCTACACCTTC. Residues: CSALKGEGGDYGYTF. The chain carries TRBV20-1 and TRBJ1-2; possibly TRBD1 for D (5 bases). The germline gives CDR1 DFQATT, CDR2 SNEGSKA (reference sequence). The CDR3 extends over 15 amino acids. Trimming pared 6 bases from V and 3 bases from J, leaving 20 bases between.